This TCR beta chain comes out of a study of CD8 T cells in ankylosing spondylitis (dated by TCRdb to between 2016 and 2019). For the wider study: The study profiled T cell receptor beta repertoires in healthy donors and ankylosing spondylitis patients to find disease-linked TCR variants. Samples of peripheral blood were taken, and for ankylosing spondylitis patients, synovial fluid was collected as well. The full study cohort comprised approximately 23 ankylosing spondylitis patients and 85 to 120 healthy donors. Study-wide conclusions, independent of this receptor: Some of the motif variants had been reported before in the synovial fluid and blood of reactive arthritis patients, a finding that suggests common disease-initiation mechanisms. The disease-linked clones were reported as significantly enriched in matched synovial fluid samples from ankylosing spondylitis patients. Blood from ankylosing spondylitis patients appeared to be characterized by a TCR beta motif composed of roughly 8 highly homologous amino acid variants. The disease-linked clones had a CD8+ phenotype and were found at relatively low frequencies in peripheral blood.

The CDR3 sequence holds 14 residues, the cysteine and phenylalanine included. Only the CDR3 portion is preserved as DNA: 42 bases, with reading frame beginning at the first base. V drops 7 bases and J drops 5 bases, leaving 15 bases in between. CDR1 and CDR2 were assigned from the germline V gene as MNHNS and SASEGT. As concerns this clonotype: The antigen this receptor binds is unknown. It has no much larger one-base neighbor in the sample; base qualities were not kept.

TCRdb records Illumina HiSeq 2500 as the sequencer. Quantitative 5'-RACE with molecular barcodes was used to prepare TCR beta libraries. As for how the authors treated the data: A new computational method, built on a probabilistic model of VDJ rearrangement, was used to identify disease-linked TCR variants. The public reads were reanalyzed by TCRdb: fastp trimming at Q25, MiXCR alignment, in-frame beta chains only. Entries that share a CDR3 protein sequence are merged under the most common genes and DNA. For this entry, the V and J calls and clone size follow TCRdb and not the study's own pipeline. For this sample there are 350,000 to 450,000 distinct CDR3 sequences; about 24% appear just once. The top ten constitute 0.89% of the sample.

What was sequenced was blood, either unsorted or a sorted T cell fraction (not recorded which). This receptor was identified in a male donor with ankylosing spondylitis. The rearrangement joined TRBV6-1 to TRBJ1-5; the best D guess is TRBD1, with 6 bases matching. CDR3 reads: CASTDEGGYQPQHF. The base sequence is TGTGCCAGCACCGACGAGGGGGGATATCAGCCCCAGCATTTT.